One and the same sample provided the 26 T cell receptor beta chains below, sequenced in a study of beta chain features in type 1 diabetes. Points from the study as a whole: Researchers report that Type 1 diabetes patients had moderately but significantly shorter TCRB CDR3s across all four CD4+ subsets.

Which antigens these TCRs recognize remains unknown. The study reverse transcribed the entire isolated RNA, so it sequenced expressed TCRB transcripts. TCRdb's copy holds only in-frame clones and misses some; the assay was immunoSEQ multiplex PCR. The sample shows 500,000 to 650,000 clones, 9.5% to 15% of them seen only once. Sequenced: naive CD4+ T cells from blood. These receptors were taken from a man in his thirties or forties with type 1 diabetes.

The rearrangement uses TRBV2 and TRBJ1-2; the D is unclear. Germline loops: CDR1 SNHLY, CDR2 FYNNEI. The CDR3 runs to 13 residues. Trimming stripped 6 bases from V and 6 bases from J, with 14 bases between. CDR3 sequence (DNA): TGTGCCAGCAGCGTACTCTTATCTGATGGCTACACCTTC. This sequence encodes CASSVLLSDGYTF. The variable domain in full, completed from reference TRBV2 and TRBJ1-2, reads EPEVTQTPSHQVTQMGQEVILRCVPISNHLYFYWYRQILGQKVEFLVSFYNNEISEKSEIFDDQFSVERPDGSNFTLKIRSTKLEDSAMYFCASSVLLSDGYTFGSGTRLTVV.

The CDR3 loop is CASSQDWTTSGANTDTQYF. The DNA for the CDR3 is TGTGCCAGCAGCCAAGACTGGACGACTAGCGGGGCTAACACAGATACGCAGTATTTT. V is TRBV14 and J is TRBJ2-3; TRBD2 matches at 11 bases. The germline gives CDR1 SGHDN, CDR2 FVKESK. There are 19 residues in the CDR3. V was pared by 0 bases and J by 2 bases, with 10 bases of the junction left unmatched.

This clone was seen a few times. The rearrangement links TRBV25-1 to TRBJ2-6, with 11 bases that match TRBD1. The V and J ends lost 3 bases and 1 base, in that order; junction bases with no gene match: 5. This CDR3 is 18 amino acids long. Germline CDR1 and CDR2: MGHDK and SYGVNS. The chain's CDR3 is CASSELGQGDSGANVLTF. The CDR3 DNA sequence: TGTGCCAGCAGTGAGCTGGGACAGGGGGATTCTGGGGCCAACGTCCTGACTTTC.

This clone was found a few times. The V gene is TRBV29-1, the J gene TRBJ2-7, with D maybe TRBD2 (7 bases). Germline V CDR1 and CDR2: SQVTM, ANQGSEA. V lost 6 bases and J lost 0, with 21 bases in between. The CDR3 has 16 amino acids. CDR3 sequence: CSVALVMGGHSYEQYF. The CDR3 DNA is TGCAGCGTCGCGTTGGTAATGGGGGGGCACTCCTACGAGCAGTACTTC.

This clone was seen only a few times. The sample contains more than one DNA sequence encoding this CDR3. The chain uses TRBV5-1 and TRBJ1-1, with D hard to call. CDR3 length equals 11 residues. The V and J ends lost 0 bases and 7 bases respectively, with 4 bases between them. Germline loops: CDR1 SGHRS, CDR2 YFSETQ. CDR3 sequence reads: CASSLDREAFF. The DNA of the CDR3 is TGCGCCAGCAGCTTGGACCGTGAAGCTTTCTTT.

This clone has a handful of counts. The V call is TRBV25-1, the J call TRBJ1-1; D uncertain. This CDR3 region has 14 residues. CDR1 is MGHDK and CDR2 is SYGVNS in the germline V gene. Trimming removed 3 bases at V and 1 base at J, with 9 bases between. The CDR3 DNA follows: TGTGCCAGCAGTGATCAGCTTGGGAACACTGAAGCTTTCTTT. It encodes CASSDQLGNTEAFF.

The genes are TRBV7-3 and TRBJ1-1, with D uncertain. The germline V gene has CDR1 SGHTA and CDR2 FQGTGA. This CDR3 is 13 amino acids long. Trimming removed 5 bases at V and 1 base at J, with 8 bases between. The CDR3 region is CASSIPGNTEAFF. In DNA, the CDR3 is TGTGCCAGCAGCATCCCAGGGAACACTGAAGCTTTCTTT. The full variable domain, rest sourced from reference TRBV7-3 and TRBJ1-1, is GAGVSQTPSNKVTEKGKYVELRCDPISGHTALYWYRQSLGQGPEFLIYFQGTGAADDSGLPNDRFFAVRPEGSVSTLKIQRTERGDSAVYLCASSIPGNTEAFFGQGTRLTVV.

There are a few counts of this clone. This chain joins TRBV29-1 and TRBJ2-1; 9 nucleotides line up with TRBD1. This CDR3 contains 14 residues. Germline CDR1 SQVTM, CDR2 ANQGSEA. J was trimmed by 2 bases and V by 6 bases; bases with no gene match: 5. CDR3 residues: CSVRNRGPYNEQFF. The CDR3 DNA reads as TGCAGCGTCCGAAACAGGGGGCCCTACAATGAGCAGTTCTTC.

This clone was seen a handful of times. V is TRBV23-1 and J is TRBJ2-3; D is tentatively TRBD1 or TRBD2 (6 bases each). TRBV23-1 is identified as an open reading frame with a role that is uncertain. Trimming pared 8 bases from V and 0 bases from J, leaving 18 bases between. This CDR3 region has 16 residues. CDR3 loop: CASPGTGTSSTDTQYF. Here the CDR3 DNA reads TGCGCCAGCCCCGGTACAGGGACTTCTAGCACAGATACGCAGTATTTT.

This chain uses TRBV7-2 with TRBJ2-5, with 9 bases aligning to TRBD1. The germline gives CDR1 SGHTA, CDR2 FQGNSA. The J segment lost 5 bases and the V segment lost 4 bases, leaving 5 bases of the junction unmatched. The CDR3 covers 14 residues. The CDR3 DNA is TGTGCCAGCAGCTCGACGACAGGGGGGGAGACCCAGTACTTC. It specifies CASSSTTGGETQYF.

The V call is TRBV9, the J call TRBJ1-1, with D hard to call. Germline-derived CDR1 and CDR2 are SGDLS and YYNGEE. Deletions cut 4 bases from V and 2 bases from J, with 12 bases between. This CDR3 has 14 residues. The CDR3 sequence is CASSPLEINTEAFF. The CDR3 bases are TGTGCCAGCAGCCCCTTGGAGATTAACACTGAAGCTTTCTTT. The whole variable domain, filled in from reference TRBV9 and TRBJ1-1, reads DSGVTQTPKHLITATGQRVTLRCSPRSGDLSVYWYQQSLDQGLQFLIQYYNGEERAKGNILERFSAQQFPDLHSELNLSSLELGDSALYFCASSPLEINTEAFFGQGTRLTVV.

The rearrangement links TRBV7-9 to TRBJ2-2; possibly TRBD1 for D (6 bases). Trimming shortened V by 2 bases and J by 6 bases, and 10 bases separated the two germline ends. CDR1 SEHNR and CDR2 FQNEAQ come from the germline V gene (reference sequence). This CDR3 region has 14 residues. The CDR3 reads CASSLSGEPGELFF. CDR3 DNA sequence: TGTGCCAGCAGCTTATCAGGGGAGCCCGGGGAGCTGTTTTTT.

The CDR3 DNA follows: TGTGCCAGCAGCTTACAGGGGGCAATTGGAAACACCATATATTTT. Its translation is CASSLQGAIGNTIYF. This chain links TRBV13 with TRBJ1-3; TRBD1 matches 8 bases. V lost 2 bases, J lost 3 bases, and 3 bases stayed unmatched. The CDR3 sequence is 15 residues long. CDR1 and CDR2 from the germline V gene are PRHDT and FYEKMQ (reference sequence).

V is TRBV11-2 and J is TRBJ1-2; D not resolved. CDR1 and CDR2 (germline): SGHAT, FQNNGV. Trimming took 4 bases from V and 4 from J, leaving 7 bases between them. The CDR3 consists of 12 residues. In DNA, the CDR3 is TGTGCCAGCAGCTACCTGGGCTATGGCTACACCTTC. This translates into CASSYLGYGYTF.

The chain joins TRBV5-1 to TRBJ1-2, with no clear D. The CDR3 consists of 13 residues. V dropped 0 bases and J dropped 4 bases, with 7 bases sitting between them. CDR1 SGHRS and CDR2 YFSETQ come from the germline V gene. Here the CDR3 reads CASSLEQSYGYTF. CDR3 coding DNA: TGCGCCAGCAGCTTGGAACAGTCCTATGGCTACACCTTC.

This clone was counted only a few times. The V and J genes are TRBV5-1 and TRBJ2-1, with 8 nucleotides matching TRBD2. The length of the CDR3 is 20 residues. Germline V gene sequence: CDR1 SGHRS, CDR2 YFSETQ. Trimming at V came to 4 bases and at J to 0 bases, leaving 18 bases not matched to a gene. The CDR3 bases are TGCGCCAGCAGCCCTGGAGGGGCGGGGGGTTTCCTCAGCTCCTACAATGAGCAGTTCTTC. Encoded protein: CASSPGGAGGFLSSYNEQFF.

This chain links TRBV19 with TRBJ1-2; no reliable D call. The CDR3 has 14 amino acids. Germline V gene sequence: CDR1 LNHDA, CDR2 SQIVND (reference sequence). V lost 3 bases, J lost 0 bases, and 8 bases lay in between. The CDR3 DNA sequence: TGTGCCAGTAGTATTCACGGAGCTAACTATGGCTACACCTTC. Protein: CASSIHGANYGYTF.

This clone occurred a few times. The CDR3 spells CASGVRGKNEQYF. The DNA of the CDR3 is TGTGCCAGCGGAGTCAGGGGTAAGAACGAGCAGTACTTC. The chain combines TRBV27 with TRBJ2-7, with a possible D match to TRBD1 (6 bases). The CDR3 totals 13 residues. V was clipped by 8 bases and J by 5 bases, with 16 bases between them. Germline V CDR1 and CDR2: MNHEY, SMNVEV (reference sequence).

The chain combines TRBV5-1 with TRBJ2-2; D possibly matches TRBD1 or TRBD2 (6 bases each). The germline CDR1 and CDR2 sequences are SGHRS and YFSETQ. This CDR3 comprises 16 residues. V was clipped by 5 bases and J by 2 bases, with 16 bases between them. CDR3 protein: CASSGTGGPNTGELFF. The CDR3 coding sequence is TGCGCCAGCAGTGGGACCGGGGGCCCCAACACCGGGGAGCTGTTTTTT.

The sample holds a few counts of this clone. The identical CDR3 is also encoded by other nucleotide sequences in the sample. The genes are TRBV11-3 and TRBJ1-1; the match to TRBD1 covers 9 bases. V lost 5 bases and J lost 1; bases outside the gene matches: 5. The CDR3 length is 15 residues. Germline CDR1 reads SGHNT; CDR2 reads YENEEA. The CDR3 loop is CASSPGQGRNTEAFF. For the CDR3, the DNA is TGTGCCAGCAGCCCGGGACAGGGCCGGAACACTGAAGCTTTCTTT.

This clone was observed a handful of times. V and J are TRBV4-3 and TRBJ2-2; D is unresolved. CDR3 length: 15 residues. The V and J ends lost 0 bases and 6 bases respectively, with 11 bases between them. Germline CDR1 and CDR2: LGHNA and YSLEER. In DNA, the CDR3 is TGCGCCAGCAGCCAAGAAGCCCGACAAGCCGGGGAGCTGTTTTTT. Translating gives CASSQEARQAGELFF.

The CDR3: CSVARTGGPDTQYF. In DNA, the CDR3 is TGCAGCGTCGCGCGGACCGGGGGCCCAGATACGCAGTATTTT. The rearrangement joins TRBV29-1 to TRBJ2-3; D tentatively reads TRBD1 or TRBD2 (6 bases each). CDR3 length: 14 amino acids. Germline CDR1 is SQVTM and CDR2 is ANQGSEA. Trimming took 6 bases from V and 4 from J, leaving 17 bases between them.

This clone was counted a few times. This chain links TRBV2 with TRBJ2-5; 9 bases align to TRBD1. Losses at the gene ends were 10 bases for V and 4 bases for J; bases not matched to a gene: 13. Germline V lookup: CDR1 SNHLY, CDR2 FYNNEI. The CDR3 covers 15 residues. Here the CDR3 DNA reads TGTGCCACCCCTCCCGGGACAGGGATTTCAGAGACCCAGTACTTC. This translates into CATPPGTGISETQYF.

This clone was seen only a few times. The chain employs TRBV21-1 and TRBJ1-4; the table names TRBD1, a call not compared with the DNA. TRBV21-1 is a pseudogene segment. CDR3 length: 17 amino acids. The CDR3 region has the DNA TGTGCCAGCAGATCTGGTCGGGACAGGGAGTGTTTCGAAAAACTGTTTTTT. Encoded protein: CASRSGRDRECFEKLFF.

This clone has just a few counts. CDR3 region: CASNLGGANYGYTF. The DNA for the CDR3 is TGTGCCAGTAACCTCGGGGGAGCTAACTATGGCTACACCTTC. The J gene is TRBJ1-2, the V gene TRBV19; TRBD1 might be the D (5 bases). Germline V gene sequence: CDR1 LNHDA, CDR2 SQIVND (reference sequence). The CDR3 consists of 14 residues. The V and J ends lost 7 bases and 0 bases respectively, with 12 bases between them.

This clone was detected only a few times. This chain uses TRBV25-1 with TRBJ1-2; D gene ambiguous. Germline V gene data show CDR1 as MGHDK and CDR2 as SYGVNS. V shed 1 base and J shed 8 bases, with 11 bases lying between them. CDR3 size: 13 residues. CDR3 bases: TGTGCCAGCAGTGAATTAAGATCGCGAGGCTACACCTTC. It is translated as CASSELRSRGYTF.